This T cell receptor beta chain was sequenced for a study of T cell responses to AZD1222 COVID-19 vaccine. Study information: It was second doses at about 4 or about 12 weeks that were pooled.

This clone showed up many times. No antigen is known for it. Study findings and constraints: Breadth and depth of Spike-specific TCRs rose after two AZD1222 doses. Repertoire sampling was restricted to post-peak T cell response timepoints.

TCRdb's table, derived via immunoSEQ multiplex PCR, lists solely in-frame clones and lacks some. Of around 150,000 clones detected, around 88% appear once; the ten largest clones hold roughly 2.1%. The sequences come from peripheral blood, collected on day 0 of AZD1222 vaccination. The TCR sequence derives from an adult in good health.

The chain's CDR3 is CASNYRGSTEAFF. The CDR3 nucleotides read TGTGCCAGCAACTACAGGGGGTCCACTGAAGCTTTCTTT. The chain links TRBV6-5 to TRBJ1-1; the match to TRBD1 covers 8 bases. Germline V lookup: CDR1 MNHEY, CDR2 SVGAGI. The length of the CDR3 is 13 residues. V was pared by 7 bases and J by 4 bases, with 5 bases of the junction left unmatched.